This TCR beta chain emerged from a study of T cell changes during pregnancy in multiple sclerosis. V lost 4 bases, J lost 0 bases, and 6 bases stayed unmatched. This CDR3 is 17 amino acids long. Clones were read by immunoSEQ multiplex PCR, and TCRdb kept only the in-frame ones, dropping some. This sample yields 50,000 or so clones, of which 85% to 95% are seen a single time; 1.5% to 2% belongs to the top ten. The V call is TRBV5-3, the J call TRBJ2-5; 13 bases map to TRBD2. TRBV5-3 is an ORF, and what it does is uncertain. This specimen consisted of peripheral blood, obtained in the second trimester of pregnancy. The TCR originated in a female donor with multiple sclerosis, enrolled in a pregnancy study. The CDR3 sequence: CARSVAGTSGDQETQYF. CDR3 nucleotides: TGTGCCAGAAGCGTCGCCGGGACTAGCGGGGACCAAGAGACCCAGTACTTC.